This T cell receptor beta chain was profiled in a study of T cell repertoires in cytomegalovirus infection. Overall study context: Indicated by public TCR beta signatures were CMV infection and matching HLA type.

Trimming removed 5 bases from V and 4 bases from J, with 9 bases in between. The CDR3 is made up of 13 amino acids. Study findings and constraints: Adding up the frequency of public TCR beta families identified people who carried CMV plus the relevant HLA. In two of eight donors, the top clonotype was HLA-C-restricted CMV-specific.

In its sample, this clonotype was seen a few times. The antigen is not known. Each CDR3 protein gets one entry after TCRdb re-called the reads with MiXCR. Among approximately 100,000 distinct CDR3 sequences, around a quarter were seen once, and the ten largest hold around 42%. V and J are TRBV12-3 or TRBV12-4 and TRBJ1-5, with D unresolved. This receptor was identified in a human donor in good health (CMV status not recorded). Some clones in this sample may be carry-over from other donors' samples. The sample taken for sequencing was CD8+ T cells from PBMCs. The CDR3 nucleotides read TGTGCCAGCAGTCCCGGTTTGAATCAGCCCCAGCATTTT. Translation: CASSPGLNQPQHF.